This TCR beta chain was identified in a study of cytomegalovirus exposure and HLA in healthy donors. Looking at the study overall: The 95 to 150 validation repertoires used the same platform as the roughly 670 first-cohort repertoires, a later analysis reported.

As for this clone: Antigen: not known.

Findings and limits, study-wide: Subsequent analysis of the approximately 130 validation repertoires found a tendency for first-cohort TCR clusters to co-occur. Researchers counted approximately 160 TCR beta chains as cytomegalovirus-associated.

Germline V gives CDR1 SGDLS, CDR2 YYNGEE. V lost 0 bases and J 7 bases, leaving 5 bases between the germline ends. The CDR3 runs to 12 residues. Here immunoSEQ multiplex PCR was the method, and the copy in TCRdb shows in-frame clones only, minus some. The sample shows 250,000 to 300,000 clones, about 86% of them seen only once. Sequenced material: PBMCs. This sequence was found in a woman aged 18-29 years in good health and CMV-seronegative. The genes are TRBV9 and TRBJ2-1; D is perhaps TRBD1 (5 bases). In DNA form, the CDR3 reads TGTGCCAGCAGCGTAGCAGGGAATGAGCAGTTCTTC. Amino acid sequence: CASSVAGNEQFF.